One sample yielded the 8 T cell receptor beta chains listed below, sequenced in a study of technical replicates of blood from four donors (dated by TCRdb to 2016 to 2017). Libraries were constructed by the immunoSEQ multiplex PCR assay. TCRdb's version of the immuneACCESS table is confined to in-frame rearrangements and falls short of the full clone set. An unresolved V gene accounts for under half of the shortfall where checked; the remainder is of unknown origin. This sample has approximately 79,000 clones in its table, and 93% of those were observed once. The top ten clones comprise about 0.37% of the sample. The specimen sequenced was T cells isolated from PBMCs. Receptors originate from a human donor in good health.

This chain uses TRBV7-3 with TRBJ1-1; no definite D call. The length of the CDR3 is 13 residues. Germline V gene lookup returns CDR1 SGHTA and CDR2 FQGTGA. With 2 bases removed from V and 1 base from J, the gap between germline ends came to 5 bases. CDR3 residues: CASSLERNTEAFF. The CDR3 region has the DNA TGTGCCAGCAGCTTAGAGCGGAACACTGAAGCTTTCTTT.

This chain uses TRBV7-6 with TRBJ2-5, with 12 bases that match TRBD2. The CDR3 has 17 amino acids. After removal of 4 bases from V and 2 bases from J, the junction contained 8 bases not matched to a gene. Germline V gene data show CDR1 as SGHVS and CDR2 as FNYEAQ. CDR3 DNA: TGTGCCAGCAGCTCCCTGACTAGCGGGAGTATACAAGAGACCCAGTACTTC. Translated: CASSSLTSGSIQETQYF.

V is TRBV11-2 and J is TRBJ2-7, with TRBD1 identical over 10 bases. The CDR3 length is 17 residues. Germline loops: CDR1 SGHAT, CDR2 FQNNGV. With 5 bases clipped from V and 3 bases from J, the junction kept 13 bases outside the gene matches. This CDR3 reads CASSPPSIRDRGYEQYF. CDR3 DNA sequence: TGTGCCAGCAGCCCCCCTTCCATCCGGGACAGGGGCTACGAGCAGTACTTC.

This sequence joins TRBV4-2 and TRBJ2-7, with 8 bases that match TRBD2. Germline assignment: CDR1 LGHNA and CDR2 YNFKEQ. This CDR3 is 15 amino acids long. Trimming cost V 3 bases and J 0 bases; bases outside gene matches: 4. CDR3 region: CASSHETSGSYEQYF. CDR3 DNA sequence: TGTGCCAGCAGCCACGAAACTAGCGGCTCCTACGAGCAGTACTTC.

The chain is built from TRBV28 and TRBJ2-2; D call uncertain. Germline V CDR1 and CDR2: MDHEN, SYDVKM. Trimming removed 2 bases from V and 5 bases from J, with 9 bases in between. The CDR3 length is 14 residues. CDR3 amino acids: CASSLLLSTGELFF. The CDR3 region has the DNA TGTGCCAGCAGTTTACTCTTGAGTACCGGGGAGCTGTTTTTT. Full variable domain (rest looked up from reference TRBV28 and TRBJ2-2): DVKVTQSSRYLVKRTGEKVFLECVQDMDHENMFWYRQDPGLGLRLIYFSYDVKMKEKGDIPEGYSVSREKKERFSLILESASTNQTSMYLCASSLLLSTGELFFGEGSRLTVL.

This chain connects TRBV30 to TRBJ2-1; weak D call: TRBD2 (6 bases). The V gene lost 2 bases and the J gene lost 7 bases, with 18 bases spanning the gap. CDR1 and CDR2 from the germline V gene are GTSNPN and SVGIG (reference sequence). This CDR3 contains 15 residues. CDR3 sequence: CAWSPEPGEANEQFF. In nucleotides, the CDR3 is TGTGCCTGGAGTCCAGAGCCGGGAGAAGCAAATGAGCAGTTCTTC.

The gene calls are TRBV30 and TRBJ1-2, with 8 bases aligning to TRBD1. This CDR3 has 15 amino acids. Trimming took 2 bases from V and 4 from J; bases not matched to a gene: 9. Germline V gives CDR1 GTSNPN, CDR2 SVGIG (reference sequence). In DNA form, the CDR3 reads TGTGCCTGGAGTCCCGGACAGGGTGGGGGCTATGGCTACACCTTC. It codes for CAWSPGQGGGYGYTF.

The rearrangement uses TRBV2 and TRBJ2-1; tentatively, D is TRBD1 (6 bases). Deletions cut 7 bases from V and 9 bases from J, with 19 bases between. The CDR3 runs to 14 residues. Germline CDR1 reads SNHLY; CDR2 reads FYNNEI. The CDR3 DNA sequence: TGTGCCAGCACTTCAGAGGGGGAGAGAGGTGAGCAGTTCTTC. It is translated as CASTSEGERGEQFF.